The 6 T cell receptor beta chains below come from one sample, sequenced in a study of T cells in Graves' hyperthyroidism and ophthalmopathy. The source material, RNA transcripts, was used to amplify TCR beta CDR3 regions. The study used the HTBI primer set for a first-round RT-PCR of the TCR CDR3. TCRdb ran MiXCR on the multiplex PCR reads and lists one entry per CDR3 protein. The sample lists about 560,000 distinct CDR3 sequences, approximately 14% occurring once. Source material: blood. Receptors originate from a woman in her 30s with Graves' hyperthyroidism.

This clonotype was counted only a few times. The chain couples TRBV19 to TRBJ1-2; D is uncertain. Per germline, CDR1 LNHDA and CDR2 SQIVND (reference sequence). Trimming took off 0 bases at V and 8 bases at J, with 16 bases between the two ends. The CDR3 is made up of 15 amino acids. The chain's CDR3 is CASSIDPDSARGYTF. The CDR3 coding sequence is TGTGCCAGTAGTATAGACCCGGACTCCGCGCGGGGCTACACCTTC.

This clonotype was detected only a few times. V and J are TRBV7-2 and TRBJ1-2; weak D call: TRBD1 (6 bases). The V gene's germline CDR1 is SGHTA and CDR2 FQGNSA. The CDR3 runs 15 residues. Trimming removed 1 base at V and 7 bases at J, with 16 bases between. For the CDR3, the DNA is TGTGCCAGCAGCTTAGAGGGCTCAGGGGCGGGTGGCTACACCTTC. Translated: CASSLEGSGAGGYTF.

This clonotype showed up many times. The CDR3 loop is CSARDRTEPYTEAFF. As DNA, the CDR3 is TGCAGTGCTAGAGATAGGACAGAGCCTTACACTGAAGCTTTCTTT. V is TRBV20-1 and J is TRBJ1-1; tentatively, D is TRBD1 (6 bases). The V gene's germline CDR1 is DFQATT and CDR2 SNEGSKA (reference sequence). The CDR3 contains 15 residues. The ends were cut back, 0 bases at V and 3 bases at J, with 14 bases in the middle.

In its sample, this clonotype was seen many times. The rearrangement uses TRBV6-1 and TRBJ2-1; 7 nucleotides agree with TRBD1. From germline, CDR1 is MNHNS and CDR2 SASEGT. V lost 9 bases and J lost 4; bases outside the gene matches: 12. The CDR3 extends over 15 amino acids. The chain's CDR3 is CASSPDREIYNEQFF. Written as DNA, the CDR3 is TGTGCCAGTTCCCCCGACAGGGAAATTTACAATGAGCAGTTCTTC.

This clonotype was found many times. V and J are TRBV20-1 and TRBJ2-7; D may be TRBD1 (5 bases). The ends were cut back, 4 bases at V and 5 bases at J, with 12 bases in the middle. The CDR3 sequence is 12 residues long. Per the germline V gene, CDR1 is DFQATT and CDR2 is SNEGSKA (reference sequence). Here the CDR3 DNA reads TGCAGTGCTACTAGACAAGGGGACGAGCAGTACTTC. Amino acids: CSATRQGDEQYF.

The sample holds a few counts of this clonotype. V gene TRBV30 combines with J gene TRBJ2-2, with no clear D. The CDR3 contains 15 residues. With 2 bases removed from V and 5 bases from J, the gap between germline ends came to 15 bases. Germline CDR1 is GTSNPN and CDR2 is SVGIG (reference sequence). The CDR3 DNA is TGTGCCTGGAGTTGGTTGGTCCGTAGGACCGGGGAGCTGTTTTTT. It encodes CAWSWLVRRTGELFF. The full variable domain, with the rest looked up from reference TRBV30 and TRBJ2-2, is SQTIHQWPATLVQPVGSPLSLECTVEGTSNPNLYWYRQAAGRGLQLLFYSVGIGQISSEVPQNLSASRPQDRQFILSSKKLLLSDSGFYLCAWSWLVRRTGELFFGEGSRLTVL.